One and the same sample provided the 29 T cell receptor beta chains below, sequenced in a study of T cell changes during pregnancy in multiple sclerosis. TCRdb's table, derived via immunoSEQ multiplex PCR, lists solely in-frame clones and lacks some. The table lists approximately 130,000 clones, 90% to 96% of them singletons, with over 0.35% in the top ten. This specimen was peripheral blood, taken after pregnancy. All receptors derive from a female donor with multiple sclerosis, enrolled in a pregnancy study.

With regard to this clone: Because it lacks the conserved phenylalanine or tryptophan at the end, this CDR3 is likely a read error. The DNA is omitted, as the CDR3 cannot be located on it reliably, and the CDR3 follows TCRdb's listing. CDR3 sequence: CASSLARER. The chain combines TRBV11-3 with TRBJ2-7; whether TRBD2, the table's D call, matches the DNA was not checked. The CDR3 is made up of 9 amino acids, end residues included. The germline CDR1 and CDR2 sequences are SGHNT and YENEEA.

The chain combines TRBV27 with TRBJ2-7, with 7 bases that match TRBD2. Germline-derived CDR1 and CDR2 are MNHEY and SMNVEV (reference sequence). The CDR3 runs to 12 residues. V gave up 6 bases and J gave up 3 bases; unmatched junction bases: 2. The CDR3 coding sequence is TGTGCCAGCAGGAAGCGGGGCTACGAGCAGTACTTC. Encoded protein: CASRKRGYEQYF.

The CDR3 loop is CASSATGGHTEAFF. In nucleotides, the CDR3 is TGTGCCAGCAGCGCCACAGGGGGCCATACTGAAGCTTTCTTT. The chain joins TRBV9 to TRBJ1-1; 9 positions agree with TRBD1. CDR1 SGDLS and CDR2 YYNGEE come from the germline V gene. The CDR3 contains 14 residues. J gave up 5 bases and V 3 bases, and 5 bases lay outside the gene matches.

The V call is TRBV7-6, the J call TRBJ2-1, with 8 bases that match TRBD2. This CDR3 has 18 amino acids. Germline loops: CDR1 SGHVS, CDR2 FNYEAQ. The V gene end was trimmed by 4 bases and the J gene end by 7 bases; junction bases not matched to a gene: 18. CDR3 DNA sequence: TGTGCCAGCAGCTACGTGGTGCGGGGGGCTTCTTTCCGAAATGAGCAGTTCTTC. Its protein is CASSYVVRGASFRNEQFF.

There are a few counts of this clone. The V gene is TRBV28, the J gene TRBJ1-1, with TRBD1 matching 7 bases. Germline lookup yields CDR1 MDHEN and CDR2 SYDVKM. V dropped 6 bases and J dropped 3; count of bases not matched to a gene: 13. The CDR3 consists of 16 residues. The CDR3 sequence is CASRPTGYGLDTEAFF. The DNA of the CDR3 is TGTGCCAGCAGGCCGACAGGGTACGGTTTGGACACTGAAGCTTTCTTT.

The chain's CDR3 is CASSYSGLADNTQYF. CDR3 in DNA: TGTGCCAGCAGTTACTCGGGTCTAGCGGACAATACGCAGTATTTT. The chain carries TRBV6-5 and TRBJ2-3; 7 nucleotides match TRBD2. The CDR3 is 15 residues long. The ends lost 0 bases at V and 7 bases at J; junction bases unmatched: 7. Germline V gene lookup returns CDR1 MNHEY and CDR2 SVGAGI.

The chain recombines TRBV28 with TRBJ1-5; unclear D gene. Per the germline V gene, CDR1 is MDHEN and CDR2 is SYDVKM. This CDR3 has 16 amino acids. Trimming took 8 bases from V and 6 from J, leaving 23 bases between them. CDR3 amino acids: CASQELLISMLQPQHF. CDR3 sequence (DNA): TGTGCCAGCCAAGAACTACTCATCAGCATGCTTCAGCCCCAGCATTTT.

The V gene is TRBV11-2, the J gene TRBJ1-2; no firm D call. The ends were cut back, 4 bases at V and 3 bases at J, with 6 bases in the middle. Germline V gives CDR1 SGHAT, CDR2 FQNNGV. The CDR3 loop spans 12 amino acids. CDR3 sequence: CASSSFYYGYTF. DNA for the CDR3: TGTGCCAGCAGCTCCTTTTACTATGGCTACACCTTC.

This sequence joins TRBV2 and TRBJ2-1, with TRBD2 identical over 14 bases. V gave up 2 bases and J gave up 8 bases; unmatched junction bases: 11. CDR3 length equals 18 residues. Germline V CDR1 and CDR2: SNHLY, FYNNEI. DNA of the CDR3: TGTGCCAGCAGTGAACTGCCCCCGGGACTAGCGGGGGAGGATGAGCAGTTCTTC. Amino acids: CASSELPPGLAGEDEQFF. The complete variable domain, with remaining parts taken from reference TRBV2 and TRBJ2-1, reads EPEVTQTPSHQVTQMGQEVILRCVPISNHLYFYWYRQILGQKVEFLVSFYNNEISEKSEIFDDQFSVERPDGSNFTLKIRSTKLEDSAMYFCASSELPPGLAGEDEQFFGPGTRLTVL.

V is TRBV5-1 and J is TRBJ2-3, with 8 bases lining up with TRBD2. Trimming took 4 bases from V and 7 from J; bases not matched to a gene: 14. Germline-derived CDR1 and CDR2 are SGHRS and YFSETQ. CDR3 length: 16 residues. CDR3 protein: CASSTGSAGAANTQYF. The CDR3 region has the DNA TGCGCCAGCAGCACGGGATCAGCGGGAGCGGCTAATACGCAGTATTTT. Together with reference TRBV5-1 and TRBJ2-3, the CDR3 gives the full variable domain: KAGVTQTPRYLIKTRGQQVTLSCSPISGHRSVSWYQQTPGQGLQFLFEYFSETQRNKGNFPGRFSGRQFSNSRSEMNVSTLELGDSALYLCASSTGSAGAANTQYFGPGTRLTVL.

The V gene is TRBV2, the J gene TRBJ2-7; D gene ambiguous. The CDR3 contains 14 residues. The germline gives CDR1 SNHLY, CDR2 FYNNEI. With 2 bases removed from V and 0 bases from J, the gap between germline ends came to 8 bases. CDR3 DNA sequence: TGTGCCAGCAGTGAACTCTCGTACTCCTACGAGCAGTACTTC. This encodes CASSELSYSYEQYF.

The chain is built from TRBV15 and TRBJ2-7; 8 bases agree with TRBD2. Germline loops: CDR1 LNHNV, CDR2 YYDKDF (reference sequence). The length of the CDR3 is 16 residues. V lost 1 base and J lost 2; bases outside the gene matches: 7. In DNA, the CDR3 is TGTGCCACCAGCAGAGGGAAGTTAGCGGGAACCTACGAGCAGTACTTC. The encoded protein is CATSRGKLAGTYEQYF.

The genes are TRBV13 and TRBJ2-7; 12 positions agree with TRBD2. V lost 5 bases, J lost 0 bases, and 14 bases stayed unmatched. The length of the CDR3 is 19 residues. Germline CDR1 is PRHDT and CDR2 is FYEKMQ (reference sequence). Here the CDR3 reads CASSPKGGLAGVSSYEQYF. The CDR3 DNA sequence: TGTGCCAGCAGCCCAAAGGGGGGACTAGCGGGCGTCAGCTCCTACGAGCAGTACTTC.

This clone has only one observation. The V call is TRBV5-4, the J call TRBJ2-3; D gene unclear. The CDR3 has 13 amino acids. Germline lookup yields CDR1 SGHNT and CDR2 YYREEE (reference sequence). Trimming shortened V by 0 bases and J by 4 bases, and 6 bases separated the two germline ends. The CDR3 region has the DNA TGTGCCAGCAGCTTGGTTTCCGCAGATACGCAGTATTTT. Amino acid sequence: CASSLVSADTQYF.

The chain carries TRBV7-2 and TRBJ2-1, with TRBD2 matching 11 bases. Germline V gene sequence: CDR1 SGHTA, CDR2 FQGNSA. The CDR3 runs to 15 residues. V lost 6 bases and J lost 3; bases outside the gene matches: 4. CDR3 nucleotides: TGTGCCAGCAGATCACTAGCGGGAGTCTACAATGAGCAGTTCTTC. Translating gives CASRSLAGVYNEQFF.

This sequence joins TRBV6-4 and TRBJ1-1; D uncertain. Germline values: CDR1 MRHNA, CDR2 SNTAGT. Deletions cut 2 bases from V and 10 bases from J, with 23 bases between. This CDR3 has 16 amino acids. DNA of the CDR3: TGTGCCAGCAGTGACCGGGCGGACTCCCGTTCGCGGGGAGCTTTCTTT. Protein product: CASSDRADSRSRGAFF.

V usage is TRBV4-2 and J usage is TRBJ1-5; 8 bases agree with TRBD1. V was pared by 0 bases and J by 2 bases, with 3 bases of the junction left unmatched. The CDR3 length is 16 residues. Per the germline V gene, CDR1 is LGHNA and CDR2 is YNFKEQ. For the CDR3, the DNA is TGTGCCAGCAGCCAAGAGATACAGGGGGGCAATCAGCCCCAGCATTTT. Amino acids: CASSQEIQGGNQPQHF.

Only one count was recorded for this clone. The rearrangement links TRBV5-4 to TRBJ2-7; 12 nucleotides agree with TRBD2. The germline gives CDR1 SGHNT, CDR2 YYREEE (reference sequence). The CDR3 covers 14 residues. Unmatched junction bases numbered 4, after V lost 6 bases and J lost 3 bases. CDR3 nucleotide sequence: TGTGCCAGCACCCTAGCGGGAGGGTACTACGAGCAGTACTTC. Protein product: CASTLAGGYYEQYF.

The genes are TRBV4-2 and TRBJ1-2, with 9 bases identical to TRBD1. The V gene end was trimmed by 2 bases and the J gene end by 5 bases; junction bases not matched to a gene: 18. Germline loops: CDR1 LGHNA, CDR2 YNFKEQ. There are 19 residues in the CDR3. The chain's CDR3 is CASSQLGIGQGIQIYGYTF. The CDR3 coding sequence is TGTGCCAGCAGCCAATTAGGGATTGGACAGGGGATCCAAATATATGGCTACACCTTC.

The rearrangement joins TRBV6-1 to TRBJ2-1; 9 positions agree with TRBD1. The CDR3 covers 14 residues. Germline CDR1 is MNHNS and CDR2 is SASEGT. Unmatched junction bases numbered 8, after V lost 5 bases and J lost 9 bases. In DNA form, the CDR3 reads TGTGCCAGCAGTCCCTGGACAGGGGCGGGTGAGCAGTTCTTC. This encodes CASSPWTGAGEQFF.

CDR3 DNA sequence: TGCAGCGTTGAGGTAACAGCATCCGCCTCCTACGAGCAGTACTTC. Amino acid sequence: CSVEVTASASYEQYF. This chain uses TRBV29-1 with TRBJ2-7; no clear D gene. Germline lookup yields CDR1 SQVTM and CDR2 ANQGSEA. This CDR3 has 15 residues. The V gene lost 3 bases and the J gene lost 0 bases, with 15 bases spanning the gap.

The chain has TRBV28 and TRBJ1-2, with a weak D call TRBD1 (5 bases). V lost 2 bases and J 6 bases, leaving 10 bases between the germline ends. Germline CDR1 and CDR2: MDHEN and SYDVKM. CDR3 length: 13 residues. The CDR3 DNA reads as TGTGCCAGCAGTTTACTGCTAGGGGATGGCTACACCTTC. This gives the protein CASSLLLGDGYTF.

The chain combines TRBV28 with TRBJ1-3; possibly TRBD1 for D (5 bases). V lost 6 bases to trimming and J lost 0 bases, with 9 bases between them. The CDR3 runs 14 residues. Germline V gene data show CDR1 as MDHEN and CDR2 as SYDVKM. The CDR3 nucleotides are TGTGCCAGCAGGCTAACAGGCTCTGGAAACACCATATATTTT. It codes for CASRLTGSGNTIYF.

The V call is TRBV7-2, the J call TRBJ2-1; 10 bases fit TRBD2. The CDR3 totals 16 residues. V shed 2 bases, J shed 6 bases, and the junction held 7 bases outside the gene matches. The germline gives CDR1 SGHTA, CDR2 FQGNSA. CDR3 protein: CASSLPTSGISNEQFF. In nucleotides, the CDR3 is TGTGCCAGCAGCTTACCCACTAGCGGGATCTCCAATGAGCAGTTCTTC.

This chain uses TRBV4-2 with TRBJ2-1, with 8 positions matching TRBD2. In germline, CDR1 is LGHNA, CDR2 YNFKEQ. Trimming at V came to 4 bases and at J to 0 bases, leaving 8 bases not matched to a gene. The CDR3 contains 17 residues. The CDR3 nucleotides read TGTGCCAGCAGCCGAGCGGTACTAGCGGACTCCTACAATGAGCAGTTCTTC. Translating gives CASSRAVLADSYNEQFF.

A single count supports this clone. The V gene is TRBV28, the J gene TRBJ2-1; D perhaps matches TRBD2 (7 bases). Trimming stripped 5 bases from V and 0 bases from J, with 11 bases between. Germline CDR1 is MDHEN and CDR2 is SYDVKM. The CDR3 consists of 15 residues. CDR3 residues: CASSVGGPSYNEQFF. The CDR3 DNA reads TGTGCCAGCAGTGTGGGGGGGCCCTCCTACAATGAGCAGTTCTTC.

J is TRBJ2-7 and V is TRBV4-1, with 8 bases identical to TRBD2. V gave up 1 base and J gave up 2 bases; unmatched junction bases: 10. Germline values: CDR1 MGHRA, CDR2 YSYEKL. The CDR3 is made up of 17 amino acids. CDR3 sequence (DNA): TGCGCCAGCAGCCAAGGGGAAACTAGCGGACTTACCTACGAGCAGTACTTC. As protein: CASSQGETSGLTYEQYF.

V is TRBV7-9 and J is TRBJ1-2; 7 nucleotides line up with TRBD1. The junction had 4 bases not matched to a gene; V was cut back by 3 bases and J by 0 bases. The CDR3 runs 15 residues. Germline V lookup: CDR1 SEHNR, CDR2 FQNEAQ (reference sequence). CDR3 protein: CASSLTGPSNYGYTF. The CDR3 DNA sequence: TGTGCCAGCAGCTTGACAGGGCCCTCTAACTATGGCTACACCTTC.

J is TRBJ1-1 and V is TRBV28; unclear D gene. The CDR3 is 14 amino acids. V lost 2 bases to trimming and J lost 4 bases, with 11 bases between them. Germline V gene lookup returns CDR1 MDHEN and CDR2 SYDVKM. The CDR3 nucleotides read TGTGCCAGCAGTTTACTCCGGGGAGCCACTGAAGCTTTCTTT. Protein product: CASSLLRGATEAFF.